This T cell receptor beta chain was profiled in a study of spatial heterogeneity in lung cancer. This clonotype turned up a few times. Antigen specificity is unknown. Because the library targeted alpha chains, this beta chain is an off-target read whose size means little. MiXCR was run by TCRdb on the 5' RACE reads, yielding one entry per CDR3 protein. The sample carries around 4,800 distinct CDR3 sequences, about an eighth recorded once. Time point of the sample: sample taken at primary tumor resection. Samples were donated by 72 untreated early-stage non-small cell lung cancer patients. J lost 3 bases, V lost 6 bases, and 9 bases had no gene match. Germline V CDR1 and CDR2: ENHRY, SYGVKD. This CDR3 is 16 amino acids long. Study-level findings and limits: Ubiquitous and regional nonsynonymous mutations were tracked by counts of ubiquitous and regional expanded TCRs, respectively. Tumor mutation counts were tracked by expanded intratumoral alpha and beta TCR counts.

The V call is TRBV10-3, the J call TRBJ2-2; 8 bases agree with TRBD2. The sequences come from lung tumor tissue, collected at surgery. The clonotype comes from a male donor with early-stage non-small cell lung cancer. The CDR3 bases are TGTGCCATCAGCAAGCGGGAGCTGAGGGACACCGGGGAGCTGTTTTTT. It encodes CAISKRELRDTGELFF.